Below are 11 T cell receptor beta chains sequenced from a single sample in a study of blood T cell repertoires in COVID-19 (dated by TCRdb to 2018 to 2020). Library generation was performed with the immunoSEQ multiplex PCR assay. Held by TCRdb, this immuneACCESS table contains in-frame sequences only and omits some clones. Under half of the omission traces to an unresolved V gene where checked; the cause of the rest is unknown. This sample holds a few hundred thousand clones; approximately 88% were observed only once. The top ten constitute about 3.9% of the sample. Sequenced input: peripheral blood. These receptor sequences come from a woman in her fifties or sixties with active or convalescent COVID-19.

The V and J genes are TRBV5-8 and TRBJ1-2, with no clear D. The CDR3 runs to 13 residues. The ends were cut back, 2 bases at V and 3 bases at J, with 8 bases in the middle. Germline CDR1 is SGHTS and CDR2 is YDEGEE. CDR3 protein: CASSFEDYYGYTF. CDR3 bases: TGTGCCAGCAGCTTTGAGGATTACTATGGCTACACCTTC.

This chain joins TRBV2 and TRBJ1-2, with 12 bases that match TRBD1. Per the germline V gene, CDR1 is SNHLY and CDR2 is FYNNEI. V shed 6 bases, J shed 5 bases, and the junction held 7 bases outside the gene matches. CDR3 length: 15 amino acids. Here the CDR3 DNA reads TGTGCCAGCAGCGTGGGACAGGGGGCGGAATATGGCTACACCTTC. This translates into CASSVGQGAEYGYTF.

The rearrangement uses TRBV7-2 and TRBJ2-1; 10 positions agree with TRBD2. The V and J ends lost 5 bases and 2 bases, in that order; junction bases with no gene match: 6. CDR3 length: 16 residues. Germline values: CDR1 SGHTA, CDR2 FQGNSA. CDR3 region: CASSLLGLAAYNEQFF. In DNA, the CDR3 is TGTGCCAGCAGCCTATTAGGACTAGCGGCCTACAATGAGCAGTTCTTC.

The rearrangement links TRBV7-3 to TRBJ2-1, with D tentatively TRBD2 (6 bases). The ends were cut back, 5 bases at V and 4 bases at J, with 15 bases in the middle. The CDR3 consists of 15 residues. In germline, CDR1 is SGHTA, CDR2 FQGTGA. The CDR3 nucleotides are TGTGCCAGCAGCCTATTAGGGGCGGGATACAATGAGCAGTTCTTC. This sequence encodes CASSLLGAGYNEQFF.

The CDR3 DNA sequence: TGTGCCAGCAGCGTATATCCCGGGGACAGCGGAAACACCATATATTTT. It codes for CASSVYPGDSGNTIYF. The chain is built from TRBV9 and TRBJ1-3; 7 bases fit TRBD1. Germline loops: CDR1 SGDLS, CDR2 YYNGEE. This CDR3 comprises 16 residues. Trimming took 1 base from V and 4 from J; bases not matched to a gene: 8.

This chain connects TRBV2 to TRBJ1-4; D ambiguous. Trimming took 4 bases from V and 5 from J, leaving 11 bases between them. Germline V CDR1 and CDR2: SNHLY, FYNNEI. The CDR3 loop spans 14 amino acids. The CDR3 DNA is TGTGCCAGCAGTGTTGAGCGTTCCAATGAAAAACTGTTTTTT. Its protein is CASSVERSNEKLFF.

This chain uses TRBV6-2 or TRBV6-3 with TRBJ1-2; 9 bases are a match to TRBD1. The germline V gene encodes CDR1 MNHEY and CDR2 SVGEGT. The CDR3 loop spans 14 amino acids. J gave up 8 bases and V 4 bases, and 8 bases lay outside the gene matches. The CDR3 region is CASSSITGGDGYTF. The CDR3 coding sequence is TGTGCCAGCAGTTCCATCACAGGGGGCGACGGCTACACCTTC.

The chain is built from TRBV30 and TRBJ2-1; no definite D call. The V and J ends lost 3 bases and 6 bases respectively, with 6 bases between them. Germline values: CDR1 GTSNPN, CDR2 SVGIG (reference sequence). The CDR3 covers 11 residues. The CDR3 is CAWSTSNEQFF. The CDR3 coding sequence is TGTGCCTGGAGCACCAGCAATGAGCAGTTCTTC.

About this clone: This sample includes further DNA sequences coding for the same CDR3. The chain combines TRBV9 with TRBJ1-3, with 7 bases matching TRBD1. The CDR3 has 15 amino acids. Germline lookup yields CDR1 SGDLS and CDR2 YYNGEE. V was pared by 0 bases and J by 2 bases, with 2 bases of the junction left unmatched. CDR3 DNA: TGTGCCAGCAGCGTAGGGACAGGAGCTGGAAACACCATATATTTT. Translating gives CASSVGTGAGNTIYF.

The sample holds a few counts of this clone. The chain carries TRBV6-5 and TRBJ1-2; a weak D match, TRBD1 (5 bases). Germline V gene sequence: CDR1 MNHEY, CDR2 SVGAGI. This CDR3 is 14 amino acids long. V was pared by 2 bases and J by 2 bases, with 9 bases between. The CDR3 loop is CASSYGQGNYGYTF. CDR3 DNA: TGTGCCAGCAGTTACGGGCAGGGAAACTATGGCTACACCTTC.

This rearrangement joins TRBV19 to TRBJ2-1, with 7 bases fitting TRBD2. The V gene's germline CDR1 is LNHDA and CDR2 SQIVND (reference sequence). The V segment lost 5 bases and the J segment 1 base; nucleotides outside the gene matches: 2. This CDR3 is 14 amino acids long. The CDR3 loop reads CASSASGSYNEQFF. The CDR3 bases are TGTGCCAGTAGTGCTAGCGGATCCTACAATGAGCAGTTCTTC.